This T cell receptor (beta chain) was captured in a study of blood T cell repertoires in COVID-19. The method was immunoSEQ multiplex PCR; TCRdb's version includes in-frame clones alone and lacks a portion of them. The data contain over 120,000 clones, 75% to 90% of them singletons. Sequencing was performed on PBMCs or T cells enriched from blood (not recorded which). This receptor was identified in a man aged 50 or older who had recovered from COVID-19.

This CDR3 is CASSKRQGVVEQYF. The CDR3 DNA reads TGTGCCAGCAGCAAACGACAGGGCGTGGTCGAGCAGTACTTC. The chain is built from TRBV5-8 and TRBJ2-7; the match to TRBD1 covers 7 bases. The germline gives CDR1 SGHTS, CDR2 YDEGEE. V gave up 4 bases and J gave up 6 bases; unmatched junction bases: 10. This CDR3 contains 14 residues.